Here is one TCR beta chain with its context. The antigen remains unidentified. The data are from a study of post-analysis software for immune sequencing data. Findings and limits, study-wide: Four or five TRBV segments occurring more often in patients than controls included TRBV5-6, TRBV5-1 and TRBV20-1. Those samples that were prepared in the same batch co-clustered strongly by F measure. Patients with multiple sclerosis recorded significantly lower normalized Chao1 diversity than controls, the study found.

Unique-molecular-identifier-tagged TCR beta cDNA libraries were used. One entry per CDR3 protein results from TCRdb running MiXCR on the PCR reads. The table lists about 460,000 distinct CDR3 sequences, roughly 45% of them singletons. Germline CDR1 and CDR2: SEHNR and FQNEAQ (reference sequence). This CDR3 has 13 residues. V gave up 8 bases and J gave up 6 bases, with 16 bases separating them. Sequenced: blood. This TCR was sampled from a girl aged 5 to 17 with multiple sclerosis. V is TRBV7-9 and J is TRBJ1-1, with D possibly matching TRBD1 (6 bases). The CDR3: CASRLRGGAEAFF. The CDR3 DNA follows: TGTGCCAGCCGACTCAGGGGTGGCGCTGAAGCTTTCTTT.